The clone carrying this TCR beta chain was seen more than once but under ten times. Its antigen is currently unknown. Germline is not matched at one junction end, which may reflect a read error. Amplified material comprised TCR beta CDR3 regions derived from RNA transcripts. The workflow started with a first-round RT-PCR run with HTBI primers and then moved on to a second-round multiplex PCR. MiXCR, run by TCRdb on the multiplex PCR reads, gives a single entry per CDR3 protein. The table lists approximately 640,000 distinct CDR3 sequences, 35% to 50% of them singletons. This sample stems from a study of Graves' ophthalmopathy and Graves' hyperthyroidism. Study-wide points: Most expanded thyroid clonotypes above 0.001 frequency also appeared in blood.

Presentation of ophthalmopathy in the donors involved moderate-to-severe activity, CAS ≥3, NOSPECS ≥4 and a duration under 3 months. Certain patients, namely those with other autoimmune diseases, uncontrolled infections, pregnancy or lactation, were excluded. Germline V gene data show CDR1 as ENHRY and CDR2 as SYGVKD. This CDR3 is built from 16 residues. The rearrangement joins TRBV10-3 to TRBJ2-2; 13 bases are a match to TRBD2. This TCR was sampled from an adult man with Graves' ophthalmopathy. The source material was peripheral blood. CDR3 sequence reads: CASSYAVTSGGRELFF. The CDR3 nucleotides read TGTGCCAGCAGTTACGCGGTGACTAGCGGGGGGAGGGAGCTGTTTTTT.